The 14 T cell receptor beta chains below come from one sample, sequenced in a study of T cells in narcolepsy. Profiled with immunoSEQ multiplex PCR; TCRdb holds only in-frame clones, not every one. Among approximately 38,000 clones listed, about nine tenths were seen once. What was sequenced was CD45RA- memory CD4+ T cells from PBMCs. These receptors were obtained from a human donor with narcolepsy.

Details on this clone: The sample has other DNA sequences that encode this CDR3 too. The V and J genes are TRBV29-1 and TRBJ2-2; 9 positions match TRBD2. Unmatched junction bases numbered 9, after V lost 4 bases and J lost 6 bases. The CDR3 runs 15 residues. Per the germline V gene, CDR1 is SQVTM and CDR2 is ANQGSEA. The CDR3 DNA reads TGCAGCGTTGGGGGCTCGGTAGCGGGGGCCGGGGAGCTGTTTTTT. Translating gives CSVGGSVAGAGELFF.

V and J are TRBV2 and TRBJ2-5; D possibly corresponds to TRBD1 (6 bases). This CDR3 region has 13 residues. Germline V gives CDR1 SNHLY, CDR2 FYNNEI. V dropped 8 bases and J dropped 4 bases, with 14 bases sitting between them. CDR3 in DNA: TGTGCCAGCTCCACACAGGGTGGAGAGACCCAGTACTTC. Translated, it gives CASSTQGGETQYF.

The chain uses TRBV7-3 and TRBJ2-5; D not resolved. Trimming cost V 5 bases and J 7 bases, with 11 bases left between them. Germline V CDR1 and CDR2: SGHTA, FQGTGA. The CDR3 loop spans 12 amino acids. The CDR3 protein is CASSPDRVTQYF. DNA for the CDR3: TGTGCCAGCAGCCCGGACCGGGTGACCCAGTACTTC. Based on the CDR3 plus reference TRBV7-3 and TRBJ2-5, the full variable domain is GAGVSQTPSNKVTEKGKYVELRCDPISGHTALYWYRQSLGQGPEFLIYFQGTGAADDSGLPNDRFFAVRPEGSVSTLKIQRTERGDSAVYLCASSPDRVTQYFGPGTRLLVL.

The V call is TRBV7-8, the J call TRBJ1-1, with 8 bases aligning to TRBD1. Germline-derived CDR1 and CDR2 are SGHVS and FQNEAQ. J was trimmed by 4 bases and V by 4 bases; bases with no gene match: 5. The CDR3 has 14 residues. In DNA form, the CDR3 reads TGTGCCAGCAGCTCGGGACAGGTTGGCACTGAAGCTTTCTTT. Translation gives CASSSGQVGTEAFF.

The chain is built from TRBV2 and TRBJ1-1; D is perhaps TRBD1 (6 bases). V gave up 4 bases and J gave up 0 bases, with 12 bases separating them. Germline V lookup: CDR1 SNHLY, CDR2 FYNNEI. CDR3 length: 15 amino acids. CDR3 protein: CASSAGGRVNTEAFF. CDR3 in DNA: TGTGCCAGCAGTGCTGGGGGGCGAGTGAACACTGAAGCTTTCTTT.

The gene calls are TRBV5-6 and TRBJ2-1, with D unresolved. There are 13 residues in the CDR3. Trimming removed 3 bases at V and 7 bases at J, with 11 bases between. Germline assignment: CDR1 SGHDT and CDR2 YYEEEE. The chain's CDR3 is CASSSFHWNEQFF. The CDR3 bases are TGTGCCAGCAGCTCCTTCCATTGGAATGAGCAGTTCTTC. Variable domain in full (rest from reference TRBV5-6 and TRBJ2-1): DAGVTQSPTHLIKTRGQQVTLRCSPKSGHDTVSWYQQALGQGPQFIFQYYEEEERQRGNFPDRFSGHQFPNYSSELNVNALLLGDSALYLCASSSFHWNEQFFGPGTRLTVL.

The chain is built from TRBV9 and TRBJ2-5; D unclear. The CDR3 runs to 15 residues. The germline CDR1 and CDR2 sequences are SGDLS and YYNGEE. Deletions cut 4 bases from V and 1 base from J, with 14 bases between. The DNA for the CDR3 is TGTGCCAGCAGCACCCTCCGCAGGCTCCAAGAGACCCAGTACTTC. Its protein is CASSTLRRLQETQYF.

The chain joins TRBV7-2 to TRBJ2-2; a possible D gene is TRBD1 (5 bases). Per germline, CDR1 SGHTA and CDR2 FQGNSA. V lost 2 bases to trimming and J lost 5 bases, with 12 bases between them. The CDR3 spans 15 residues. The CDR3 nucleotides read TGTGCCAGCAGCTTACGGCAGGGATTAACCGGGGAGCTGTTTTTT. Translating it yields CASSLRQGLTGELFF.

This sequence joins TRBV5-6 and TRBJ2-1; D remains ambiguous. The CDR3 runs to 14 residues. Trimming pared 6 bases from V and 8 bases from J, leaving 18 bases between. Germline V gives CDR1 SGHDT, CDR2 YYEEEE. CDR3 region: CASTATPMDDEQFF. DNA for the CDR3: TGTGCCAGCACCGCAACTCCCATGGATGATGAGCAGTTCTTC.

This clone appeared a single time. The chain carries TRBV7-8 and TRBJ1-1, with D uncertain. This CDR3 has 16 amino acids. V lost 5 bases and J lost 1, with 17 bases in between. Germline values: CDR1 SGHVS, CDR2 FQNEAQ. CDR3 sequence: CASSPLVGLSNTEAFF. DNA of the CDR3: TGTGCCAGCAGCCCCCTTGTTGGGTTATCGAACACTGAAGCTTTCTTT.

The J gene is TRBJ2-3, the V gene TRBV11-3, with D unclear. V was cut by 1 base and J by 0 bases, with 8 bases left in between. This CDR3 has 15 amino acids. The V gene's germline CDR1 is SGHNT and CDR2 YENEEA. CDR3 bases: TGTGCCAGCAGCTTAGGGCTAAAGAGCACAGATACGCAGTATTTT. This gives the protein CASSLGLKSTDTQYF.

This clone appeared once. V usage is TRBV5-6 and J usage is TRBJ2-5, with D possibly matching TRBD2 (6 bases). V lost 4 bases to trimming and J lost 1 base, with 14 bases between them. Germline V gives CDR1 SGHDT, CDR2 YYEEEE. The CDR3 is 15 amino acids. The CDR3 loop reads CASSLPGGVQETQYF. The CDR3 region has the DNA TGTGCCAGCAGCCTCCCTGGCGGGGTCCAAGAGACCCAGTACTTC. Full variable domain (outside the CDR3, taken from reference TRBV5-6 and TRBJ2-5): DAGVTQSPTHLIKTRGQQVTLRCSPKSGHDTVSWYQQALGQGPQFIFQYYEEEERQRGNFPDRFSGHQFPNYSSELNVNALLLGDSALYLCASSLPGGVQETQYFGPGTRLLVL.

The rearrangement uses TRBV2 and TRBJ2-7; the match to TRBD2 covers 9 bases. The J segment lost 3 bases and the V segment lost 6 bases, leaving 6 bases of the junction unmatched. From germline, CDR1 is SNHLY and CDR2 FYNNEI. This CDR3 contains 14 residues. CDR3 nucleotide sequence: TGTGCCAGCAGGAAGATAGCGGGAGTCTACGAGCAGTACTTC. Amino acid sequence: CASRKIAGVYEQYF.

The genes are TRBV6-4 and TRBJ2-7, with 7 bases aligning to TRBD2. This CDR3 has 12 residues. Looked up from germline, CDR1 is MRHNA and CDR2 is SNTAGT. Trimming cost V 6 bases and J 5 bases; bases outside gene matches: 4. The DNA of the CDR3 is TGTGCCAGCAGGTGGGGGGGGAACGAGCAGTACTTC. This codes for CASRWGGNEQYF.